This T cell receptor beta chain was documented in a study of blood T cell repertoires in COVID-19. Study details: Some COVID-19 samples were acute and others convalescent; all came from the United States, Italy and Spain. PBMCs, B-cell-depleted T cells, or T cells were the source of the cDNA or gDNA that made up the material.

Germline CDR1 GTSNPN, CDR2 SVGIG (reference sequence). V shed 8 bases and J 0 bases; nucleotides not matched to a gene: 6. This CDR3 is 16 amino acids long. Sequencing was performed with immunoSEQ multiplex PCR; in TCRdb, only in-frame clones are kept and a portion is missing. The table records 65,000 to 70,000 clones, approximately 80% of them present only once. The chain joins TRBV30 to TRBJ2-1; 14 positions agree with TRBD2. The source material was peripheral blood. The receptor comes from an elderly man with active COVID-19. CDR3 in DNA: TGTGCCCGGACTAGCGGGAGGTCTAGCTCCTACAATGAGCAGTTCTTC. It yields the protein CARTSGRSSSYNEQFF.